Listed below are T cell receptor beta chains from one sample, sequenced in a study of blood T cell repertoires in COVID-19. Produced via immunoSEQ multiplex PCR; TCRdb's table is partial and in-frame only. This sample has around 120,000 clones, with more than 70% found just once. Sequenced material: peripheral blood. The receptors come from a man in his 70s with acute or convalescent COVID-19. Each CDR3 is given with its conserved first and last residue. D genes are given only for firm matches.

D | J | V | CDR3 | DNA
- | TRBJ1-2 | TRBV19 | CASSLTGANYGYTF | TGTGCCAGTAGTTTGACAGGAGCTAACTATGGCTACACCTTC
TRBD2 | TRBJ2-3 | TRBV3-1/TRBV3-2 | CASSRRTSGSSTDTQYF | TGTGCCAGCAGCCGCCGAACTAGCGGGAGCTCCACAGATACGCAGTATTTT
TRBD2 | TRBJ2-5 | TRBV3-1/TRBV3-2 | CASSQGLAGEETQYF | TGTGCCAGCAGCCAAGGGTTAGCGGGGGAAGAGACCCAGTACTTC
TRBD1 | TRBJ2-5 | TRBV5-1 | CASSFRDRDLKETQYF | TGCGCCAGCAGCTTCCGGGACAGGGATTTAAAAGAGACCCAGTACTTC
TRBD2 | TRBJ2-5 | TRBV5-1 | CASSWDYAGDYF | TGCGCCAGCAGCTGGGACTATGCGGGGGACTACTTC
- | TRBJ1-6 | TRBV19 | CASRSILQGDRSPLHF | TGTGCCAGTAGAAGTATACTACAGGGAGACCGTTCACCCCTCCACTTT
TRBD1 | TRBJ1-1 | TRBV12-5 | CASVQQGAFEAFF | TGTGCTAGTGTCCAACAGGGGGCCTTTGAAGCTTTCTTT
TRBD1 | TRBJ1-3 | TRBV5-8 | CASRDRVSGNTIYF | TGTGCCAGCAGGGACAGGGTTTCAGGAAACACCATATATTTT
TRBD1 | TRBJ2-5 | TRBV5-1 | CASSPTGVWETQYF | TGCGCCAGCAGCCCGACAGGGGTCTGGGAGACCCAGTACTTC
- | TRBJ1-2 | TRBV6-5 | CASNLDRSTGYTF | TGTGCCAGCAACCTAGACAGGTCGACGGGCTACACCTTC
TRBD2 | TRBJ2-5 | TRBV5-1 | CASSLVRGVETQYF | TGCGCCAGCAGCTTGGTCCGGGGGGTAGAGACCCAGTACTTC